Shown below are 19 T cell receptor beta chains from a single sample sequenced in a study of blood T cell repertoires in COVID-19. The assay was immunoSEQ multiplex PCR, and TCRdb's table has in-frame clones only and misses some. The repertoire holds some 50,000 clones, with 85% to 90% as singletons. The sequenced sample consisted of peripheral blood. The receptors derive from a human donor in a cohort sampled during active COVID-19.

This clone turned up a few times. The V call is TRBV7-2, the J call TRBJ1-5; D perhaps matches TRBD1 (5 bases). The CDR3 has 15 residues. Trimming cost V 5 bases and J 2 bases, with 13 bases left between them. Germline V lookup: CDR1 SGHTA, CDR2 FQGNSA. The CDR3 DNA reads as TGTGCCAGCAGCCTACCCGGAGGGGGCAATCAGCCCCAGCATTTT. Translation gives CASSLPGGGNQPQHF.

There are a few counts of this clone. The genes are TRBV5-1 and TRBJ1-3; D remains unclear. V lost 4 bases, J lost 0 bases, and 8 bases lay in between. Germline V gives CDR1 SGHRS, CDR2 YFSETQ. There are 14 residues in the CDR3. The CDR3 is CASSRLVSGNTIYF. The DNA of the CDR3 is TGCGCCAGCAGCCGGCTAGTCTCTGGAAACACCATATATTTT. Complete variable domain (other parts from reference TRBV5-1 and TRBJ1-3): KAGVTQTPRYLIKTRGQQVTLSCSPISGHRSVSWYQQTPGQGLQFLFEYFSETQRNKGNFPGRFSGRQFSNSRSEMNVSTLELGDSALYLCASSRLVSGNTIYFGEGSWLTVV.

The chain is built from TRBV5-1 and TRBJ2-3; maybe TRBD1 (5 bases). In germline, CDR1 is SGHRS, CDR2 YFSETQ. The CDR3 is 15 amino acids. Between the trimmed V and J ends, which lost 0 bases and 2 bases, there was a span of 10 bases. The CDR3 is CASSLVGQYTDTQYF. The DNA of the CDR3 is TGCGCCAGCAGCTTGGTGGGGCAGTACACAGATACGCAGTATTTT.

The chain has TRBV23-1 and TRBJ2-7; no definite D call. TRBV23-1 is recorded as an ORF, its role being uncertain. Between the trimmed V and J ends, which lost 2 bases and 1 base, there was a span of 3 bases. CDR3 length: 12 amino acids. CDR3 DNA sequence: TGCGCCAGCAGTCAACCGTCCTACGAGCAGTACTTC. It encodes CASSQPSYEQYF.

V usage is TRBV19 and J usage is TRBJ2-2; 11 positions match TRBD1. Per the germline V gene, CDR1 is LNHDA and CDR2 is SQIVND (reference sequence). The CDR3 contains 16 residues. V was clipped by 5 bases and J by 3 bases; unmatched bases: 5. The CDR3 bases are TGTGCCAGTAGTCCTTTGGACAGGGGGCACACCGGGGAGCTGTTTTTT. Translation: CASSPLDRGHTGELFF.

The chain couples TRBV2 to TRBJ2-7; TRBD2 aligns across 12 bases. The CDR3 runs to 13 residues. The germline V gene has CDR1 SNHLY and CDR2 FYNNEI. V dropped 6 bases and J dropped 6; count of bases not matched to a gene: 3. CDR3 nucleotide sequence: TGTGCCAGCAGGCGGACTAGCGGGACCGAGCAGTACTTC. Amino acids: CASRRTSGTEQYF.

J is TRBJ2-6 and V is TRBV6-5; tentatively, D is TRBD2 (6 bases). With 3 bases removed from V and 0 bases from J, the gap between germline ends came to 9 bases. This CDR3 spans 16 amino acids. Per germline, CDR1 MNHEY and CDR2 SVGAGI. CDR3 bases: TGTGCCAGCAGTTATGGGGACTCCTCTGGGGCCAACGTCCTGACTTTC. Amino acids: CASSYGDSSGANVLTF.

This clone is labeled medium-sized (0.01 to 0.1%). CDR3 sequence reads: CASSPGQGFEQYF. As DNA, the CDR3 is TGTGCCAGCAGCCCAGGGCAGGGCTTCGAGCAGTACTTC. The chain is built from TRBV3-1 (or the pseudogene TRBV3-2) and TRBJ2-7; the D gene is possibly TRBD1 (5 bases). Per germline, CDR1 LGHDT and CDR2 YNNKEL (reference sequence). Trimming shortened V by 4 bases and J by 6 bases, and 13 bases separated the two germline ends. The CDR3 is 13 residues long.

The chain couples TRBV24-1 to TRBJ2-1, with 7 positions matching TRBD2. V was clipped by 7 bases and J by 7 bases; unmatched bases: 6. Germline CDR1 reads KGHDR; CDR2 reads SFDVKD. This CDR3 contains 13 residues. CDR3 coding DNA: TGTGCCACCAGCGGGGGGTCCAATAATGAGCAGTTCTTC. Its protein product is CATSGGSNNEQFF.

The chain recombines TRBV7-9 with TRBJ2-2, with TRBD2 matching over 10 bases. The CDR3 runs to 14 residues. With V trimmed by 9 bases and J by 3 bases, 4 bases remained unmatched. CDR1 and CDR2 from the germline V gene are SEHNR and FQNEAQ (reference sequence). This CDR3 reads CASLAGGYTGELFF. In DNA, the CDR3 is TGTGCCAGTTTAGCGGGGGGATACACCGGGGAGCTGTTTTTT.

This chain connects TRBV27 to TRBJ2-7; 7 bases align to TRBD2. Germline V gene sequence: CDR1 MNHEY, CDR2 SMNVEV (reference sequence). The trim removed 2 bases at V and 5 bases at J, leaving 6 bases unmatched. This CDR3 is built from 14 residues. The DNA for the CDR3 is TGTGCCAGCAGTTTAAGTCGGGAGGTCGACGAGCAGTACTTC. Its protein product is CASSLSREVDEQYF.

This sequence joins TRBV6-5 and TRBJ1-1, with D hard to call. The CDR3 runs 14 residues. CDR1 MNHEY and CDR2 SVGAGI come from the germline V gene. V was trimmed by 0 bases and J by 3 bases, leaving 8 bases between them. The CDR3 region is CASSYSSLYTEAFF. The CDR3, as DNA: TGTGCCAGCAGTTACTCGAGCCTGTACACTGAAGCTTTCTTT.

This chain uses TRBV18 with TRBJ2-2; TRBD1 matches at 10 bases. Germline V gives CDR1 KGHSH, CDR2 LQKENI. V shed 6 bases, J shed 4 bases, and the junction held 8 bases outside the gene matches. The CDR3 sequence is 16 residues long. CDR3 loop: CASSYQGQGTTGELFF. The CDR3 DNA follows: TGTGCCAGCTCTTACCAGGGACAGGGGACCACCGGGGAGCTGTTTTTT.

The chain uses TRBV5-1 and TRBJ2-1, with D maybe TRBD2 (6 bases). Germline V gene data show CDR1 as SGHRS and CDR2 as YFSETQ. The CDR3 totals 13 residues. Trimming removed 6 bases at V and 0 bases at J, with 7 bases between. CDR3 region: CASTGSSYNEQFF. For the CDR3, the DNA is TGCGCCAGCACCGGGAGCTCCTACAATGAGCAGTTCTTC.

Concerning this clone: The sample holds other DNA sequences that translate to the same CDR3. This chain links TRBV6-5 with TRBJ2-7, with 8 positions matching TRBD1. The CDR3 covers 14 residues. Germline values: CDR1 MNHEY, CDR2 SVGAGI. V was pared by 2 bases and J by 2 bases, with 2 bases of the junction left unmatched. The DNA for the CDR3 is TGTGCCAGCAGTTACGACAGGGGACCCTACGAGCAGTACTTC. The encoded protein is CASSYDRGPYEQYF.

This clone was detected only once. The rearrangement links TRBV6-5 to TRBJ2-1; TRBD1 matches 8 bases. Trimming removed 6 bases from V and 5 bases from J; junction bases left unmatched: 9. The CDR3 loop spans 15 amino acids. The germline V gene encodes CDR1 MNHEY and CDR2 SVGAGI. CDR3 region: CASRASGGINNEQFF. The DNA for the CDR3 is TGTGCCAGCAGGGCCTCAGGGGGCATTAACAATGAGCAGTTCTTC.

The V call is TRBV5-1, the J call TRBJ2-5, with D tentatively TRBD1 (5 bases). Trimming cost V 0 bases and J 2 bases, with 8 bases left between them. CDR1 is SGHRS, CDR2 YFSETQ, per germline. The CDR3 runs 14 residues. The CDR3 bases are TGCGCCAGCAGCTTGGCAGGGAATCAAGAGACCCAGTACTTC. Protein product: CASSLAGNQETQYF.

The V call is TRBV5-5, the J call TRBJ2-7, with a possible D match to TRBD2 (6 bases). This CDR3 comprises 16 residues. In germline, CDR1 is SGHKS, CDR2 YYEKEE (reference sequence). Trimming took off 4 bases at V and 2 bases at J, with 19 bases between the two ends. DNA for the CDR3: TGTGCCAGCAGCCCTCCTCGGACGGGAGTACCCTACGAGCAGTACTTC. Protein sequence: CASSPPRTGVPYEQYF.

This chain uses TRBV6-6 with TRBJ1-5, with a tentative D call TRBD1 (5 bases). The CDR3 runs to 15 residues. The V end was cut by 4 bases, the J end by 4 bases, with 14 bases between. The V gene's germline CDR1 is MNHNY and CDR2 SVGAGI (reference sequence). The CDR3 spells CASSSSGTPNQPQHF. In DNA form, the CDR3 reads TGTGCCAGCAGTTCCTCCGGGACTCCAAATCAGCCCCAGCATTTT.